A selection of T cell receptor beta chains follows, all from one sample in a study of blood T cells in healthy people across ages. TCRdb processed the 5' RACE reads anew with MiXCR; each CDR3 protein has one entry. The top ten clones hold approximately 10% of a sample with about 840,000 distinct CDR3 sequences, approximately 32% of them seen once. This sample was shared with a second study, whose subject was T cells of mothers and their children.

Sequencing was performed on blood. The receptor set was obtained from a woman aged 40 to 49 in good health. Each CDR3 is given with its conserved first and last residue. D genes are given only for firm matches. For some rows the clone size is stated as once, few or many, or as a class when expanded; others skip it.

TRBJ1-5 TRBD1 TRBV6-2/TRBV6-3 . TGTGCCAGCAGACACGGGACAGGATATCAGCCCCAGCATTTT CASRHGTGYQPQHF
TRBJ2-4 TRBD1 TRBV20-1 . TGCAGTGCTGCGGGACAGGAATTTCAACTTCTAGCCAAAAACATTCAGTACTTC CSAAGQEFQLLAKNIQYF
TRBJ2-7 TRBD1 TRBV28 . TGTGCCAGCAGCTTTTTTGTATTGACAGGGGAATACGAGCAGTACTTC CASSFFVLTGEYEQYF
TRBJ2-1 TRBD1 TRBV5-1 . TGCGCCAGCAGCGCTTTGACAGGGGTAGGGTACAATGAGCAGTTCTTC CASSALTGVGYNEQFF
TRBJ2-7 . TRBV7-8 many TGTGCCAGCAGCCACGAGGGGGGGGGGCCGTACGAGCAGTACTTC CASSHEGGGPYEQYF
TRBJ2-5 TRBD1 TRBV11-2 . TGTGCCAGCAGCTTAGTAGGGGGCGCGAAGGAGACCCAGTACTTC CASSLVGGAKETQYF
TRBJ2-2 TRBD1 TRBV9 once TGTGCCAGCAGCGCTTCATCCCGGGACAGGAACACCGGGGAGCTGTTTTTT CASSASSRDRNTGELFF
TRBJ2-1 TRBD2 TRBV2 . TGTGCCGGGGGACTAGCCGGGGACAATGAGCAGTTCTTC CAGGLAGDNEQFF
TRBJ1-2 TRBD1 TRBV6-6 many TGTGCCAGCAGTTCGACGACAGGGGGTTATGGCTACACCTTC CASSSTTGGYGYTF
TRBJ2-1 . TRBV20-1 . TGCAGTGCTAGTCGGGGACGTTATGAGCAGTTCTTC CSASRGRYEQFF
TRBJ2-1 TRBD1 TRBV6-1 few TGTGCCAGCGGGACAGCAGCTTACAATGAGCAGTTCTTC CASGTAAYNEQFF
TRBJ2-7 . TRBV6-5 few TGTGCCAGCAGTAGCCCCGGGGGGCCGGGCTCCTACGAGCAGTACTTC CASSSPGGPGSYEQYF
TRBJ2-3 TRBD2 TRBV14 once TGTGCCAGCAGCCAATCCTTTCTCGGGAGGTACGCAGATACGCAGTATTTT CASSQSFLGRYADTQYF
TRBJ2-7 . TRBV7-9 . TGTGCCAGCAACCCCCGCTACGAGCAGTACTTC CASNPRYEQYF
TRBJ2-5 . TRBV20-1 . TGCAGTGCCACACCACTAGAGACCCAGTACTTC CSATPLETQYF